A selection of T cell receptor beta chains follows, all from one sample in a study of blood T cell repertoires in COVID-19. Some clones are missing from TCRdb's copy, which holds only in-frame ones; the method was immunoSEQ multiplex PCR. This table holds 200,000 to 250,000 clones, around 80% found once. The sample comprised PBMCs or T cells enriched from blood (not recorded which). Receptor source: a man aged 35-49 years who had recovered from COVID-19. CDR3s include the opening cysteine and the closing phenylalanine or tryptophan. Each record gives: J gene, D gene, clone size, V gene, CDR3 protein, CDR3 DNA. A D gene is named only where the DNA matches it firmly. Some rows mark clone size as missing; the rest say once, few, many or name a class of expanded clone.

TRBJ2-7 NA NA TRBV27 CASSPSAGQHLYEQYF TGTGCCAGCAGCCCCTCGGCCGGACAGCACCTTTACGAGCAGTACTTC
TRBJ2-7 NA NA TRBV21-1 CASSKRRQGATLPYEQYF TGTGCCAGCAGCAAAAGGCGACAGGGGGCGACCTTACCCTACGAGCAGTACTTC
TRBJ1-5 TRBD1 NA TRBV2 CASRGTGDQPQHF TGTGCCAGCAGGGGGACAGGAGATCAGCCCCAGCATTTT
TRBJ2-3 TRBD2 NA TRBV10-1 CASSSRGGETDTQYF TGCGCCAGCAGTTCGCGCGGGGGGGAAACAGATACGCAGTATTTT
TRBJ1-2 TRBD1 NA TRBV19 CASSMNGGQGQMNGYTF TGTGCCAGTAGTATGAATGGGGGACAGGGTCAAATGAATGGCTACACCTTC
TRBJ1-1 TRBD1 NA TRBV20-1 CKLDRDTEAFF TGCAAATTGGACAGGGACACTGAAGCTTTCTTT
TRBJ2-6 TRBD1 NA TRBV28 CASSPNRGQSSGANVLTF TGTGCCAGCAGCCCAAACAGGGGGCAAAGCTCTGGGGCCAACGTCCTGACTTTC
TRBJ2-2 TRBD1 NA TRBV7-9 CASSLGQDFAGELFF TGTGCCAGCAGCTTGGGACAGGATTTCGCCGGGGAGCTGTTTTTT
TRBJ1-5 NA NA TRBV5-6 CASSLYGSGNQPQHF TGTGCCAGCAGCTTGTACGGATCAGGGAATCAGCCCCAGCATTTT
TRBJ1-4 NA NA TRBV7-2 CASSPGGGPIGKLFF TGTGCCAGCAGCCCCGGGGGGGGACCTATCGGAAAACTGTTTTTT
TRBJ1-3 NA NA TRBV9 CASSEDSILGNTIYF TGTGCCAGCAGCGAGGACTCTATCCTGGGGAACACCATATATTTT
TRBJ1-1 NA NA TRBV5-1 CASSFQGGNTEAFF TGCGCCAGCAGCTTTCAAGGGGGGAACACTGAAGCTTTCTTT
TRBJ1-3 NA NA TRBV12-3/TRBV12-4 CASSGAGGNTIYF TGTGCCAGCAGTGGGGCGGGAGGAAACACCATATATTTT
TRBJ1-2 TRBD1 many TRBV2 CASGGQARSSRYTF TGTGCCAGCGGTGGACAGGCGCGCAGTTCCCGCTACACCTTC
TRBJ2-5 TRBD2 NA TRBV11-2 CASSGLAEETQYF TGTGCCAGCAGCGGACTAGCGGAAGAGACCCAGTACTTC
TRBJ1-5 NA NA TRBV28 CASSPRGVVGQPQHF TGTGCCAGCAGCCCACGGGGGGTAGTAGGTCAGCCCCAGCATTTT
TRBJ2-3 NA NA TRBV4-2 CASSQETAQTDTQYF TGTGCCAGCAGCCAGGAGACGGCTCAAACAGATACGCAGTATTTT
TRBJ1-5 NA NA TRBV24-1 CATSPGGNQPQHF TGTGCCACCAGCCCCGGGGGCAATCAGCCCCAGCATTTT
TRBJ2-1 TRBD1 once TRBV6-5 CASSDRAAYNEQFF TGTGCCAGCAGCGACAGGGCAGCCTACAATGAGCAGTTCTTC
TRBJ1-5 NA NA TRBV7-2 CASSRQGNSNQPQHF TGTGCCAGCAGCCGCCAGGGTAATAGCAATCAGCCCCAGCATTTT
TRBJ1-2 NA NA TRBV6-1 CASSERGARNYGYTF TGTGCCAGCAGTGAACGGGGTGCCAGAAACTATGGCTACACCTTC
TRBJ2-1 NA once TRBV5-1 CASSLAGTDNEQFF TGCGCCAGCAGCTTGGCGGGGACTGACAATGAGCAGTTCTTC
TRBJ1-1 TRBD1 NA TRBV29-1 CSVVTGGAYTEAFF TGCAGCGTGGTCACAGGGGGCGCTTACACTGAAGCTTTCTTT